This T cell receptor beta chain appears in the sequencing data of a study of cytomegalovirus exposure and HLA in healthy donors. Findings of the study overall: Cytomegalovirus status was reportedly diagnosed by the classifier with high specificity and sensitivity. The investigators catalogued 150 to 200 TCR beta chains as cytomegalovirus-associated.

Sequenced by immunoSEQ multiplex PCR; TCRdb stores in-frame clones only, minus some. The sample yields 200,000 to 250,000 clones, over 80% seen once. In regard to this clone: What it binds is unknown.

Sequenced material: PBMCs. The origin of this receptor is a woman younger than 45 in good health and CMV-seropositive.

The CDR3: CASSSTGLATDTQYF. Here the CDR3 DNA reads TGTGCCAGCAGCTCCACAGGGCTTGCCACAGATACGCAGTATTTT. This chain connects TRBV7-3 to TRBJ2-3; possible D gene TRBD1, 6 bases. CDR1 SGHTA and CDR2 FQGTGA come from the germline V gene. The CDR3 is made up of 15 amino acids. The V end lost 4 bases, the J end lost 2 bases, and 13 bases lay between the germline ends.